These 18 T cell receptor beta chains were sequenced from one sample in a study of cytomegalovirus exposure and HLA in healthy donors. Using immunoSEQ multiplex PCR, the repertoire was profiled, and TCRdb retains in-frame clones only, with some absent. This table holds about 120,000 clones, around 86% found once. What was sequenced was PBMCs. The receptors were gathered from a man aged 18 to 35 in good health and CMV-seronegative.

This chain joins TRBV28 and TRBJ1-3; a weak D match, TRBD1 (5 bases). The germline V gene has CDR1 MDHEN and CDR2 SYDVKM. V was clipped by 11 bases and J by 1 base, with 9 bases between them. The CDR3 extends over 12 amino acids. The CDR3 is CAGQGSGNTIYF. DNA for the CDR3: TGTGCCGGGCAGGGATCTGGAAACACCATATATTTT.

V is TRBV5-6 and J is TRBJ2-3, with D possibly being TRBD2 (5 bases). The CDR3 loop spans 16 amino acids. Germline CDR1 reads SGHDT; CDR2 reads YYEEEE. V dropped 0 bases and J dropped 6 bases, with 17 bases sitting between them. CDR3 nucleotides: TGTGCCAGCAGCTTGGGACTTGGGAGCGCTACGGATACGCAGTATTTT. This encodes CASSLGLGSATDTQYF. The full variable domain, with the rest looked up from reference TRBV5-6 and TRBJ2-3, is DAGVTQSPTHLIKTRGQQVTLRCSPKSGHDTVSWYQQALGQGPQFIFQYYEEEERQRGNFPDRFSGHQFPNYSSELNVNALLLGDSALYLCASSLGLGSATDTQYFGPGTRLTVL.

The gene calls are TRBV9 and TRBJ1-3, with TRBD1 matching over 7 bases. This CDR3 comprises 18 residues. The V and J ends lost 4 bases and 1 base, in that order; junction bases with no gene match: 14. Germline CDR1 and CDR2: SGDLS and YYNGEE. The CDR3 spells CASSSRPGDSDSGNTIYF. The DNA for the CDR3 is TGTGCCAGCAGCTCGAGACCCGGGGACAGCGATTCTGGAAACACCATATATTTT.

This chain connects TRBV19 to TRBJ1-2, with D possibly matching TRBD1 (6 bases). Germline values: CDR1 LNHDA, CDR2 SQIVND (reference sequence). V lost 7 bases, J lost 3 bases, and 12 bases lay in between. The length of the CDR3 is 13 residues. In DNA, the CDR3 is TGTGCCAGTAACCCACAGGGTTACTATGGCTACACCTTC. Residues: CASNPQGYYGYTF.

The V and J genes are TRBV30 and TRBJ2-5; 7 bases map to TRBD1. The CDR3 totals 15 residues. V trimming: 2 bases; J trimming: 2 bases; junction bases outside the gene matches: 8. Germline CDR1 GTSNPN, CDR2 SVGIG (reference sequence). The CDR3 DNA reads TGTGCCTGGAGTCTCCGGGACAGCCGACAAGAGACCCAGTACTTC. Encoded protein: CAWSLRDSRQETQYF.

The V and J genes are TRBV6-6 and TRBJ2-4; D gene uncertain. This CDR3 is 14 amino acids long. Germline V lookup: CDR1 MNHNY, CDR2 SVGAGI (reference sequence). V lost 6 bases, J lost 3 bases, and 12 bases lay in between. CDR3 amino acids: CASSSRLDKNIQYF. CDR3 coding DNA: TGTGCCAGCAGCTCCCGACTGGACAAAAACATTCAGTACTTC.

This chain uses TRBV6-1 with TRBJ1-1; D possibly corresponds to TRBD1 (5 bases). The germline V gene encodes CDR1 MNHNS and CDR2 SASEGT. The V end was cut by 6 bases, the J end by 1 base, with 12 bases between. The CDR3 loop spans 14 amino acids. CDR3 sequence reads: CASSQGRQNTEAFF. CDR3 nucleotide sequence: TGTGCCAGCAGCCAGGGCAGACAGAACACTGAAGCTTTCTTT.

The V call is TRBV29-1, the J call TRBJ2-7; 7 bases agree with TRBD1. There are 11 residues in the CDR3. CDR1 is SQVTM and CDR2 is ANQGSEA in the germline V gene. The V and J ends lost 4 bases and 7 bases, in that order; junction bases with no gene match: 4. As DNA, the CDR3 is TGCAGCGTTGTAAGGGGGCGTGAGCAGTACTTC. Residues: CSVVRGREQYF.

This rearrangement joins TRBV5-4 to TRBJ2-7, with 14 bases matching TRBD2. The V segment lost 3 bases and the J segment 3 bases; nucleotides outside the gene matches: 5. Germline V gene lookup returns CDR1 SGHNT and CDR2 YYREEE (reference sequence). CDR3 length: 16 residues. This chain's CDR3 is CASSWGTSGSVYEQYF. CDR3 sequence (DNA): TGTGCCAGCAGCTGGGGGACTAGCGGGAGCGTCTACGAGCAGTACTTC.

This sequence joins TRBV14 and TRBJ1-2; D is ambiguous. V dropped 2 bases and J dropped 4 bases, with 11 bases sitting between them. The CDR3 is 14 amino acids. Germline assignment: CDR1 SGHDN and CDR2 FVKESK. For the CDR3, the DNA is TGTGCCAGCAGCCAAACTGATCCTACCTATGGCTACACCTTC. As protein: CASSQTDPTYGYTF.

The CDR3 region is CATSTVGLAGLEQYF. The CDR3 DNA follows: TGTGCCACCTCAACGGTCGGGCTAGCGGGGCTCGAGCAGTACTTC. The gene calls are TRBV6-1 and TRBJ2-7; 9 bases map to TRBD2. J lost 6 bases, V lost 10 bases, and 16 bases had no gene match. The CDR3 spans 15 residues. CDR1 and CDR2 (germline): MNHNS, SASEGT.

This chain connects TRBV5-6 to TRBJ1-4; D not resolved. This CDR3 is 15 amino acids long. V was pared by 0 bases and J by 5 bases, with 11 bases between. Germline V CDR1 and CDR2: SGHDT, YYEEEE. The CDR3 sequence is CASSLGGGKNEKLFF. The CDR3 region has the DNA TGTGCCAGCAGCTTGGGTGGAGGGAAAAATGAAAAACTGTTTTTT.

The CDR3 loop reads CASSLAGSLNTEAFF. CDR3 nucleotide sequence: TGCGCCAGCAGCTTGGCCGGGAGCTTGAACACTGAAGCTTTCTTT. The chain carries TRBV5-1 and TRBJ1-1; D uncertain. The CDR3 spans 15 residues. V lost 0 bases to trimming and J lost 0 bases, with 9 bases between them. Germline V gene data show CDR1 as SGHRS and CDR2 as YFSETQ.

The V gene is TRBV5-1, the J gene TRBJ2-2, with 12 bases aligning to TRBD2. V shed 3 bases and J 13 bases; nucleotides not matched to a gene: 13. The CDR3 has 16 amino acids. The V gene's germline CDR1 is SGHRS and CDR2 YFSETQ. The CDR3 sequence is CASSWRTSGASPGLFF. The CDR3 bases are TGCGCCAGCAGCTGGCGGACTAGCGGGGCCTCCCCGGGGCTGTTTTTT.

This chain connects TRBV27 to TRBJ1-1; D might be TRBD1 (5 bases). Trimming took off 2 bases at V and 5 bases at J, with 9 bases between the two ends. The CDR3 length is 13 residues. Germline CDR1 is MNHEY and CDR2 is SMNVEV (reference sequence). CDR3 amino acids: CASSLDSGTEAFF. The DNA of the CDR3 is TGTGCCAGCAGTTTAGACAGTGGGACTGAAGCTTTCTTT.

The chain recombines TRBV27 with TRBJ1-2; D call uncertain. Trimming took off 5 bases at V and 4 bases at J, with 8 bases between the two ends. CDR1 MNHEY and CDR2 SMNVEV come from the germline V gene (reference sequence). This CDR3 contains 12 residues. Here the CDR3 reads CASSDMGYGYTF. The CDR3 DNA reads TGTGCCAGCAGTGACATGGGCTATGGCTACACCTTC.

V is TRBV18 and J is TRBJ2-4; D remains unclear. The CDR3 has 14 amino acids. V shed 4 bases and J shed 5 bases, with 12 bases lying between them. Germline loops: CDR1 KGHSH, CDR2 LQKENI. DNA for the CDR3: TGTGCCAGCTCACTCGAGGTCGGTCAAAACATTCAGTACTTC. Its protein is CASSLEVGQNIQYF.

This rearrangement joins TRBV14 to TRBJ2-7; D may be TRBD2 (6 bases). The CDR3 is 14 residues long. With 3 bases removed from V and 2 bases from J, the gap between germline ends came to 11 bases. CDR1 and CDR2 (germline): SGHDN, FVKESK. This CDR3 is CASSHSSVTYEQYF. Written as DNA, the CDR3 is TGTGCCAGCAGCCATTCTAGCGTTACCTACGAGCAGTACTTC.